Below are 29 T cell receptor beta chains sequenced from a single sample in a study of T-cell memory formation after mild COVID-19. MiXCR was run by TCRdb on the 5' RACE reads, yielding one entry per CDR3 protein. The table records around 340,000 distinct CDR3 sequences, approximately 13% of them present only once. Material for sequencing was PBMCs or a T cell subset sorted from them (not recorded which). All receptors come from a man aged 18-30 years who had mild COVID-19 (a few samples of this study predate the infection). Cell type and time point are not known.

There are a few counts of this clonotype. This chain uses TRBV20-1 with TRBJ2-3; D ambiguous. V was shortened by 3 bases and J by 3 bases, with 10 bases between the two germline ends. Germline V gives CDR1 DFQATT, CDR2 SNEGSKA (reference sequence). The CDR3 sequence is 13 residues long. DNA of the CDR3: TGCAGTGCTAGCCCACCAAATACAGATACGCAGTATTTT. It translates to CSASPPNTDTQYF.

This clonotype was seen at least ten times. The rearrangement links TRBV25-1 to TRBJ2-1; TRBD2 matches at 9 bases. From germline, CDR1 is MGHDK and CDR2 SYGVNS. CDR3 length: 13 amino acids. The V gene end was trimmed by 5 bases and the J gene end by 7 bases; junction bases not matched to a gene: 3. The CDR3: CASSRRGGNEQFF. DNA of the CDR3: TGTGCCAGCAGTCGGCGGGGGGGGAATGAGCAGTTCTTC.

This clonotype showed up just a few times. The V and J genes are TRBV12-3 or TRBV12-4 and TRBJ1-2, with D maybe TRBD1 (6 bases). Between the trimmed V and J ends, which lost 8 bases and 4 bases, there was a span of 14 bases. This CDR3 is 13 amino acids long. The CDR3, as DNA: TGTGCCAGCTTTGACGGACAGCCCTATGGCTACACCTTC. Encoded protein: CASFDGQPYGYTF.

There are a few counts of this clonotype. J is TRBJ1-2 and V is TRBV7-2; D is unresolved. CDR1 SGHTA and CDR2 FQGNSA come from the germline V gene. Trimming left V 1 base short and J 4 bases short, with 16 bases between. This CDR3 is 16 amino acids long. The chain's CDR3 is CASSLVVVPRPYGYTF. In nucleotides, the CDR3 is TGTGCCAGCAGCTTAGTAGTGGTGCCCAGGCCCTATGGCTACACCTTC.

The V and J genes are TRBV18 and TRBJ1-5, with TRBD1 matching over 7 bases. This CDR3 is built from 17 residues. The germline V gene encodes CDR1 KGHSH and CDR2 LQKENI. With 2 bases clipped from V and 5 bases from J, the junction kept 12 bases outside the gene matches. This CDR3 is CASSPGSTGHIHQPQHF. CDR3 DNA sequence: TGTGCCAGCTCACCAGGGTCGACAGGGCATATTCATCAGCCCCAGCATTTT. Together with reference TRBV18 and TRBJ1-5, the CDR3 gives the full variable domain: NAGVMQNPRHLVRRRGQEARLRCSPMKGHSHVYWYRQLPEEGLKFMVYLQKENIIDESGMPKERFSAEFPKEGPSILRIQQVVRGDSAAYFCASSPGSTGHIHQPQHFGDGTRLSIL.

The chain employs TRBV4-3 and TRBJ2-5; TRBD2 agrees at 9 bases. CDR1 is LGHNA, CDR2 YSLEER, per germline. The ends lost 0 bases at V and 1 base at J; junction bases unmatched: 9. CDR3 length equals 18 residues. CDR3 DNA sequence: TGCGCCAGCAGCCAAGATTTGACGGGAGCGGGGGGCCAAGAGACCCAGTACTTC. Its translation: CASSQDLTGAGGQETQYF.

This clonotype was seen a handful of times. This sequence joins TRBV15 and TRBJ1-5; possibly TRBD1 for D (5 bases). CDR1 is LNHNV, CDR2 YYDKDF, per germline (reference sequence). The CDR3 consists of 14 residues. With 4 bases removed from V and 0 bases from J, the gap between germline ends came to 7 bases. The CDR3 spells CATSKGDSNQPQHF. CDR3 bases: TGTGCCACCAGCAAAGGGGATAGCAATCAGCCCCAGCATTTT. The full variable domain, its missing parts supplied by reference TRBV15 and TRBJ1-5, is DAMVIQNPRYQVTQFGKPVTLSCSQTLNHNVMYWYQQKSSQAPKLLFHYYDKDFNNEADTPDNFQSRRPNTSFCFLDIRSPGLGDTAMYLCATSKGDSNQPQHFGDGTRLSIL.

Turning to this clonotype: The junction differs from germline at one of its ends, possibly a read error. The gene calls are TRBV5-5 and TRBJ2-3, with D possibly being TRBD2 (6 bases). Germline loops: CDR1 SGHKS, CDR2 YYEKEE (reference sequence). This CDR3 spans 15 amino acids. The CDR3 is CASSTGVVITDTKYF. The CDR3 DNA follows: TGTGCCAGCAGCACGGGGGTTGTTATCACAGATACGAAGTATTTT.

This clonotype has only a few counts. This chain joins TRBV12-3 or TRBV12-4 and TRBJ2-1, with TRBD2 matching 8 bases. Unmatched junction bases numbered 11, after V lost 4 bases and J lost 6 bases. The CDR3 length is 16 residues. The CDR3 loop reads CASSSSWGLDLNEQFF. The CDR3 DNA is TGTGCCAGCAGTTCGAGTTGGGGACTAGACCTCAATGAGCAGTTCTTC.

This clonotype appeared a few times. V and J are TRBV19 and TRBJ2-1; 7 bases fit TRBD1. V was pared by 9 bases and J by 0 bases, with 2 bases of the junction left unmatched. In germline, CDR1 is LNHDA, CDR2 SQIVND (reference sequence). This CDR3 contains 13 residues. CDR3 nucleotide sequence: TGTGCCAGCACAGGGGCCTCCTACAATGAGCAGTTCTTC. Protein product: CASTGASYNEQFF. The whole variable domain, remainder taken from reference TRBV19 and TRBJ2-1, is DGGITQSPKYLFRKEGQNVTLSCEQNLNHDAMYWYRQDPGQGLRLIYYSQIVNDFQKGDIAEGYSVSREKKESFPLTVTSAQKNPTAFYLCASTGASYNEQFFGPGTRLTVL.

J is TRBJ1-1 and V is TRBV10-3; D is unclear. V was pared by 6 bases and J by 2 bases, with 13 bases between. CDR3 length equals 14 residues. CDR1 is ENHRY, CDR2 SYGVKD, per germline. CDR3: CAIRGFGPNTEAFF. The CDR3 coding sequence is TGTGCCATCAGGGGGTTTGGGCCCAACACTGAAGCTTTCTTT.

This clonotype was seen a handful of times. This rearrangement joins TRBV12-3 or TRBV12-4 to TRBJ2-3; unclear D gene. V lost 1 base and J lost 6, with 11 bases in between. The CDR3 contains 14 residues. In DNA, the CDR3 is TGTGCCAGCAGTTTAGGGACCCGACTTGATACGCAGTATTTT. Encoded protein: CASSLGTRLDTQYF.

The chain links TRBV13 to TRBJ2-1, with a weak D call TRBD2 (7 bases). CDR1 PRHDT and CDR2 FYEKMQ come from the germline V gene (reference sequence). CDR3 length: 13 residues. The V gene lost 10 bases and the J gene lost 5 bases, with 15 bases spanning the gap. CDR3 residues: CANTVRGHNEQFF. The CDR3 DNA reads TGTGCCAATACCGTGCGGGGGCACAATGAGCAGTTCTTC.

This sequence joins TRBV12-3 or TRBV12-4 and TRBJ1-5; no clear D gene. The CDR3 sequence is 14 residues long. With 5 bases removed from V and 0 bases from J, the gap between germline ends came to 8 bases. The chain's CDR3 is CASSPLFSNQPQHF. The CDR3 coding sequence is TGTGCCAGCAGTCCCCTCTTTAGCAATCAGCCCCAGCATTTT.

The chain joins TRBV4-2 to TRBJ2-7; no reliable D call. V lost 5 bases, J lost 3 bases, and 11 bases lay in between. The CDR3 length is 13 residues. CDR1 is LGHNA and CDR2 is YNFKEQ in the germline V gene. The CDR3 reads CASSWGWNYEQYF. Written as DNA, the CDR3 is TGTGCCAGCAGCTGGGGATGGAACTACGAGCAGTACTTC.

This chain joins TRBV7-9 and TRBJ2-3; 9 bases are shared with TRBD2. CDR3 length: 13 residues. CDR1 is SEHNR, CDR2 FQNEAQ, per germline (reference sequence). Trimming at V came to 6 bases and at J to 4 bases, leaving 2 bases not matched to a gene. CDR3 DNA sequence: TGTGCCAGCAGAGCGGGGGGCGCAGATACGCAGTATTTT. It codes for CASRAGGADTQYF.

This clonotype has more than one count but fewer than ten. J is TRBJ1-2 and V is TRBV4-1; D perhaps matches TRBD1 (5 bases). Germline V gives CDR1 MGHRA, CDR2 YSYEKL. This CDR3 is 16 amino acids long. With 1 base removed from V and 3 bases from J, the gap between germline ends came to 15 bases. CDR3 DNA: TGCGCCAGCAGCCAAGCGGGAACGGGGCCCCACTATGGCTACACCTTC. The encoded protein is CASSQAGTGPHYGYTF.

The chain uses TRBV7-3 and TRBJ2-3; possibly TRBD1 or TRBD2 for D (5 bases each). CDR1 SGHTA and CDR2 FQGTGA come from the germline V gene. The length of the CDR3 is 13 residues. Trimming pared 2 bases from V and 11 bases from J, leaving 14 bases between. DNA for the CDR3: TGTGCCAGCAGCTTACTCACTAGGGACGAGCAGTATTTT. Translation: CASSLLTRDEQYF.

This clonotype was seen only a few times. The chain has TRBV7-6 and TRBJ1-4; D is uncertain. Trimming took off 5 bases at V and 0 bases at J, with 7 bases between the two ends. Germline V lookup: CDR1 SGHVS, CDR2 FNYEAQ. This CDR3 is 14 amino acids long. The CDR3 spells CASSQIATNEKLFF. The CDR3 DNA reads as TGTGCCAGCAGCCAAATTGCAACTAATGAAAAACTGTTTTTT. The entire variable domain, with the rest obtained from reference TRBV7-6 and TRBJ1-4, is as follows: GAGVSQSPRYKVTKRGQDVALRCDPISGHVSLYWYRQALGQGPEFLTYFNYEAQQDKSGLPNDRFSAERPEGSISTLTIQRTEQRDSAMYRCASSQIATNEKLFFGSGTQLSVL.

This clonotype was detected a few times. In nucleotides, the CDR3 is TGTGCCAGCAGCTTGTATGTTGGTGGGCAGGGAGATCGCCAGCCCCAGCATTTT. Protein product: CASSLYVGGQGDRQPQHF. This chain connects TRBV5-6 to TRBJ1-5, with D possibly TRBD1 on 5 matching bases. V lost 1 base to trimming and J lost 7 bases, with 24 bases between them. Germline V gene data show CDR1 as SGHDT and CDR2 as YYEEEE. CDR3 size: 18 residues.

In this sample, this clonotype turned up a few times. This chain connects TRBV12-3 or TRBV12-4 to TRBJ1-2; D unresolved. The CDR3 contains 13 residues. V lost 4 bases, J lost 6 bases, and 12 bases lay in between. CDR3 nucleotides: TGTGCCAGCAGTTCCCCCCTCCGGGATGGCTACACCTTC. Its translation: CASSSPLRDGYTF.

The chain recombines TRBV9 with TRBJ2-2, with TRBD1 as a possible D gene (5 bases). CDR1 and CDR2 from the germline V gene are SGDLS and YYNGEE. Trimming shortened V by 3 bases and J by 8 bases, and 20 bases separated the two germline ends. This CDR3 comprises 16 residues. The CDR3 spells CASSEAPIRQGGELFF. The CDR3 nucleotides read TGTGCCAGCAGCGAAGCCCCAATCCGTCAGGGTGGGGAGCTGTTTTTT.

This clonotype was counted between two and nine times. CDR3 loop: CATSREGTSGSYEQYF. The CDR3 DNA follows: TGTGCCACCAGCAGAGAAGGTACTAGCGGCTCCTACGAGCAGTACTTC. The rearrangement uses TRBV15 and TRBJ2-7; 8 nucleotides align to TRBD2. Germline V CDR1 and CDR2: LNHNV, YYDKDF (reference sequence). This CDR3 contains 16 residues. The ends lost 0 bases at V and 0 bases at J; junction bases unmatched: 4. Full variable domain (missing parts from reference TRBV15 and TRBJ2-7): DAMVIQNPRYQVTQFGKPVTLSCSQTLNHNVMYWYQQKSSQAPKLLFHYYDKDFNNEADTPDNFQSRRPNTSFCFLDIRSPGLGDTAMYLCATSREGTSGSYEQYFGPGTRLTVT.

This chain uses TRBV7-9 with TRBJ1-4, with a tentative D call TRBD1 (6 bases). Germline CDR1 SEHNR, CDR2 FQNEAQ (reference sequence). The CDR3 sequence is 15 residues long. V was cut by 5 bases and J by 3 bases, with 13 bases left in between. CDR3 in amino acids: CASSTWTEANEKLFF. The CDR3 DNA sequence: TGTGCCAGCAGCACCTGGACAGAGGCTAATGAAAAACTGTTTTTT.

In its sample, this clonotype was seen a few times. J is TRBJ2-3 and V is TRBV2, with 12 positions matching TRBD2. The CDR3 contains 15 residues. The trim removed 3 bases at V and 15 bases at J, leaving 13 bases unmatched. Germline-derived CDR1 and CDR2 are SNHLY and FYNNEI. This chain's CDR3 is CASSETSGGFVASYF. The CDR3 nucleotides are TGTGCCAGCAGTGAGACTAGCGGGGGCTTTGTAGCGTCTTATTTT.

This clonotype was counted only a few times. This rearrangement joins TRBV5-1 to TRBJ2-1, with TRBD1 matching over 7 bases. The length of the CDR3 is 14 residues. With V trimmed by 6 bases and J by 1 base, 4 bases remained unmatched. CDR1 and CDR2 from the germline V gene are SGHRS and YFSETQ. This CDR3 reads CASTATGSYNEQFF. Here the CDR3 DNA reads TGCGCCAGCACCGCGACAGGGTCCTACAATGAGCAGTTCTTC.

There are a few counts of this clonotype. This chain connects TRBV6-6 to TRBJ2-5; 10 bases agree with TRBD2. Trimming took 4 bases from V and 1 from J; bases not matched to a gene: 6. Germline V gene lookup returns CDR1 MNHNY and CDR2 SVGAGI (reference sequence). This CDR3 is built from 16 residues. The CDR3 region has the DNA TGTGCCAGCAGTTGGAGCTGGACTAGCGGCCAAGAGACCCAGTACTTC. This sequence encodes CASSWSWTSGQETQYF.

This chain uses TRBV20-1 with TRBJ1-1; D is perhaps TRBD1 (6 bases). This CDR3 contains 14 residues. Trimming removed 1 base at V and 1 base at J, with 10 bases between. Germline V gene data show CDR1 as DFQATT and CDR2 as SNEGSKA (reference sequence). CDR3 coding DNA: TGCAGTGCTAGAGTAGGACAGCAGAACACTGAAGCTTTCTTT. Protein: CSARVGQQNTEAFF.

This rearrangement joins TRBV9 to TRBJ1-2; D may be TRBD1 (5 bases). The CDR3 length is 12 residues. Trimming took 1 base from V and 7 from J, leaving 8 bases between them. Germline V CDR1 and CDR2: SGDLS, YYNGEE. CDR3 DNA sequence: TGTGCCAGCAGCGTATCGGGACTTGGCTACACCTTC. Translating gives CASSVSGLGYTF. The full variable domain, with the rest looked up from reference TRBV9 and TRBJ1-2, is DSGVTQTPKHLITATGQRVTLRCSPRSGDLSVYWYQQSLDQGLQFLIQYYNGEERAKGNILERFSAQQFPDLHSELNLSSLELGDSALYFCASSVSGLGYTFGSGTRLTVV.